What follows are 20 T cell receptor beta chains derived from one specimen sequenced in a study of OX40 agonist ivuxolimab in advanced cancers. Repertoires were generated with immunoSEQ multiplex PCR, while TCRdb's copy carries only in-frame clones and drops some. Of about 46,000 clones in the sample, 70% to 90% were seen once. Sequencing was performed on CD4+ or CD8+ T cells sorted from blood, taken in a trial of the OX40 agonist ivuxolimab. The source of these receptors is an adult with an advanced solid tumor such as melanoma, head and neck, liver or kidney cancer.

J is TRBJ2-7 and V is TRBV11-2; D is uncertain. Trimming took off 4 bases at V and 5 bases at J, with 9 bases between the two ends. This CDR3 has 12 residues. CDR1 is SGHAT and CDR2 is FQNNGV in the germline V gene. This CDR3 reads CASSWTPHEQYF. The CDR3 DNA reads TGTGCCAGCAGCTGGACCCCCCACGAGCAGTACTTC.

The rearrangement uses TRBV19 and TRBJ1-4; D call uncertain. The germline V gene has CDR1 LNHDA and CDR2 SQIVND (reference sequence). The ends were cut back, 3 bases at V and 5 bases at J, with 10 bases in the middle. This CDR3 spans 14 amino acids. CDR3 region: CASSISQLNEKLFF. CDR3 bases: TGTGCCAGTAGTATCTCACAATTAAATGAAAAACTGTTTTTT. The variable domain in full, with the rest retrieved from reference TRBV19 and TRBJ1-4, is DGGITQSPKYLFRKEGQNVTLSCEQNLNHDAMYWYRQDPGQGLRLIYYSQIVNDFQKGDIAEGYSVSREKKESFPLTVTSAQKNPTAFYLCASSISQLNEKLFFGSGTQLSVL.

The rearrangement joins TRBV7-9 to TRBJ1-2; D is ambiguous. Germline V gives CDR1 SEHNR, CDR2 FQNEAQ (reference sequence). The CDR3 runs to 16 residues. The germline V and J ends were trimmed by 1 base and 4 bases, with 16 bases remaining between them. The CDR3 loop is CASSLELTPRSYGYTF. CDR3 in DNA: TGTGCCAGCAGCTTAGAACTCACTCCCAGGAGCTATGGCTACACCTTC.

The table lists this clone with a count of one. The rearrangement uses TRBV27 and TRBJ2-7; possibly TRBD1 for D (5 bases). Germline V gene sequence: CDR1 MNHEY, CDR2 SMNVEV (reference sequence). The CDR3 runs 12 residues. Trimming cost V 8 bases and J 0 bases, with 8 bases left between them. The CDR3 DNA is TGTGCCAGCGGAGACAGCTCCTACGAGCAGTACTTC. Translation gives CASGDSSYEQYF.

V and J are TRBV15 and TRBJ1-5; D is uncertain. Trimming took 0 bases from V and 4 from J, leaving 10 bases between them. This CDR3 has 15 amino acids. Germline lookup yields CDR1 LNHNV and CDR2 YYDKDF (reference sequence). Here the CDR3 reads CATSRDRQINQPQHF. The CDR3 DNA follows: TGTGCCACCAGCAGAGATAGGCAGATAAATCAGCCCCAGCATTTT.

The V gene is TRBV28, the J gene TRBJ1-5; 8 bases are a match to TRBD1. The ends lost 3 bases at V and 3 bases at J; junction bases unmatched: 13. The CDR3 has 18 amino acids. Germline V CDR1 and CDR2: MDHEN, SYDVKM. CDR3 bases: TGTGCCAGCAGTTTTAACAGGGGGGCCGCTACCTACAATCAGCCCCAGCATTTT. It specifies CASSFNRGAATYNQPQHF.

This clone has just one count. The V gene is TRBV7-7, the J gene TRBJ2-5; 10 bases line up with TRBD2. Germline V CDR1 and CDR2: SSHAT, FNYEAQ (reference sequence). With 2 bases clipped from V and 0 bases from J, the junction kept 6 bases outside the gene matches. This CDR3 has 17 residues. CDR3 coding DNA: TGTGCCAGCAGCTTAAGGACTAGCGGCCCCTACCAAGAGACCCAGTACTTC. Encoded protein: CASSLRTSGPYQETQYF.

The chain employs TRBV7-6 and TRBJ1-2; tentative D call: TRBD1 (6 bases). CDR1 is SGHVS, CDR2 FNYEAQ, per germline. The CDR3 spans 12 residues. V was cut by 2 bases and J by 6 bases, with 7 bases left in between. The CDR3 loop is CASSLPGDGYTF. The CDR3 nucleotides are TGTGCCAGCAGCTTACCAGGGGATGGCTACACCTTC.

This clone has a single count. The chain links TRBV19 to TRBJ2-7; 7 nucleotides line up with TRBD1. Germline V gene sequence: CDR1 LNHDA, CDR2 SQIVND (reference sequence). The CDR3 covers 16 residues. The ends lost 0 bases at V and 2 bases at J; junction bases unmatched: 7. The CDR3: CASSIDRGTATYEQYF. The DNA for the CDR3 is TGTGCCAGTAGTATAGATAGAGGGACAGCAACCTACGAGCAGTACTTC.

The table lists this clone with a few counts. The rearrangement uses TRBV27 and TRBJ1-2, with unresolved D. Trimming took 6 bases from V and 3 from J, leaving 14 bases between them. The germline gives CDR1 MNHEY, CDR2 SMNVEV (reference sequence). This CDR3 contains 14 residues. CDR3 residues: CASSPYTGDYGYTF. The DNA for the CDR3 is TGTGCCAGCAGCCCTTACACGGGCGACTATGGCTACACCTTC.

The genes are TRBV27 and TRBJ2-7; no clear D. The CDR3 covers 14 residues. V gave up 4 bases and J gave up 0 bases, with 10 bases separating them. Germline lookup yields CDR1 MNHEY and CDR2 SMNVEV (reference sequence). The CDR3 region is CASSWARLSYEQYF. The CDR3 DNA follows: TGTGCCAGCAGTTGGGCCAGGCTCTCCTACGAGCAGTACTTC.

The chain has TRBV7-9 and TRBJ2-1, with D maybe TRBD2 (6 bases). CDR1 SEHNR and CDR2 FQNEAQ come from the germline V gene (reference sequence). V lost 8 bases and J lost 3, with 20 bases in between. This CDR3 is built from 16 residues. The CDR3 DNA sequence: TGTGCCAGCGTCCGGCCAGAACGGGAGAACTACAATGAGCAGTTCTTC. Encoded protein: CASVRPERENYNEQFF.

In this sample, this clone turned up once. The CDR3 reads CASRGARGYTF. CDR3 nucleotide sequence: TGTGCCAGCCGGGGTGCTCGTGGCTACACCTTC. V gene TRBV27 combines with J gene TRBJ1-2; no reliable D call. V gave up 8 bases and J gave up 7 bases, with 11 bases separating them. The germline V gene encodes CDR1 MNHEY and CDR2 SMNVEV (reference sequence). The CDR3 has 11 amino acids.

This clone was picked up a small number of times. This sequence joins TRBV4-1 and TRBJ1-5; D possibly corresponds to TRBD1 (6 bases). Germline assignment: CDR1 MGHRA and CDR2 YSYEKL. The CDR3 contains 14 residues. Between the trimmed V and J ends, which lost 4 bases and 2 bases, there was a span of 9 bases. CDR3 DNA sequence: TGCGCCAGCAGCCGGGGGCTGGGCAATCAGCCCCAGCATTTT. Translating gives CASSRGLGNQPQHF.

This chain uses TRBV27 with TRBJ2-7; possible D gene TRBD2, 7 bases. The CDR3 covers 15 residues. Trimming pared 7 bases from V and 0 bases from J, leaving 16 bases between. Per germline, CDR1 MNHEY and CDR2 SMNVEV (reference sequence). The CDR3 loop is CASTHREGNSYEQYF. The CDR3 coding sequence is TGTGCCAGCACGCACAGGGAGGGGAACTCCTACGAGCAGTACTTC.

This rearrangement joins TRBV5-8 to TRBJ1-1; D uncertain. Germline V lookup: CDR1 SGHTS, CDR2 YDEGEE. The V and J ends lost 4 bases and 0 bases respectively, with 10 bases between them. The CDR3 sequence is 14 residues long. CDR3: CASSDEYMNTEAFF. As DNA, the CDR3 is TGTGCCAGCAGCGACGAGTACATGAACACTGAAGCTTTCTTT.

This clone was seen a single time. The V call is TRBV30, the J call TRBJ1-5; D unresolved. The CDR3 contains 14 residues. Trimming left V 1 base short and J 0 bases short, with 7 bases between. CDR1 GTSNPN and CDR2 SVGIG come from the germline V gene (reference sequence). CDR3 sequence (DNA): TGTGCCTGGAGTGCGGTACATAGCAATCAGCCCCAGCATTTT. Encoded protein: CAWSAVHSNQPQHF.

This chain connects TRBV5-4 to TRBJ1-1; a possible D gene is TRBD1 (6 bases). The CDR3 is 16 amino acids. In germline, CDR1 is SGHNT, CDR2 YYREEE (reference sequence). Trimming stripped 9 bases from V and 8 bases from J, with 29 bases between. Written as DNA, the CDR3 is TGTGCCACCACCGTCGGGGAGGGGGGCTTGTTAGGGGAAGCTTTCTTT. Amino acid sequence: CATTVGEGGLLGEAFF.

CDR3 nucleotides: TGTGCCAGCAGTTTCGGGCAGGGGTTAAATGGCTACACCTTC. Amino acids: CASSFGQGLNGYTF. J is TRBJ1-2 and V is TRBV28; TRBD1 is a possible D gene (6 bases). Trimming took off 3 bases at V and 6 bases at J, with 14 bases between the two ends. The CDR3 is 14 amino acids. Looked up from germline, CDR1 is MDHEN and CDR2 is SYDVKM.

Only a few counts were recorded for this clone. This chain uses TRBV7-9 with TRBJ2-2, with 12 bases aligning to TRBD2. With V trimmed by 1 base and J by 6 bases, 0 bases remained unmatched. CDR1 and CDR2 (germline): SEHNR, FQNEAQ (reference sequence). The CDR3 consists of 15 residues. CDR3: CASSLGLAGAGELFF. CDR3 in DNA: TGTGCCAGCAGCTTAGGACTAGCGGGGGCCGGGGAGCTGTTTTTT. The full variable domain, with the rest looked up from reference TRBV7-9 and TRBJ2-2, is DTGVSQNPRHKITKRGQNVTFRCDPISEHNRLYWYRQTLGQGPEFLTYFQNEAQLEKSRLLSDRFSAERPKGSFSTLEIQRTEQGDSAMYLCASSLGLAGAGELFFGEGSRLTVL.